This entry is about one T cell receptor (beta chain). It lacks a known antigen. No base quality values were provided; no much bigger clone lies one nucleotide off. The donors belonged to the validation cohort of approximately 130 subjects, which was separate from the roughly 670-subject first cohort. Libraries came from the immunoSEQ multiplex PCR assay. Processing in the source paper ran as follows. To diagnose cytomegalovirus status from the catalog of TCR beta chain sequences, a statistical classification framework was built. Here the immuneACCESS table is served through TCRdb, limited to in-frame sequences with V and J called. Missing clones are a known gap in these copies; in checked studies unresolved V genes cover under half, and the rest lacks a known reason. V and J calls plus clone size are reproduced from that table; the DNA served to infer D and trimming. For this sample the table gives over 110,000 clones, of which just under 85% were detected only once. The ten biggest clones cover approximately 1.4% of the sample.

This sample was taken from a study of cytomegalovirus exposure and HLA in healthy donors (dated by TCRdb to the late 2010s). Study-wide context: The roughly 670 repertoires of the first cohort and the approximately 110 validation repertoires were produced on the same platform, according to a later analysis. The aim of the study was to test whether cataloging public T cell receptors could identify signatures of past pathogen exposure. In addition to the first cohort of 500 to 850 subjects, a separate validation cohort of 130 or so different subjects was used. To predict cytomegalovirus infection status, the study brought together high-throughput TCR immunosequencing, statistical association of individual TCRs with disease status, and machine learning. Broader findings and caveats from the paper: The authors suggested that the approach could potentially be extended to other disease states and immunological phenotypes. A later analysis lacked HLA typing for the validation cohort, so it scored co-occurrence in that cohort across all 110 or so repertoires. Most TCR sequences were observed very rarely across donors, whereas some public TCRs were present in many individuals. In vitro tests confirmed that a few of the cytomegalovirus-associated TCR beta chains recognize cytomegalovirus antigens. Of the cluster scores, 90% to 95% were above 0 in a later analysis, which found that TCRs clustered in the first cohort also tended to co-occur in the 120 or so validation repertoires. In the study, 164 TCR beta chains were listed as associated with cytomegalovirus. In both the original and validation cohorts, the classifier was reported to diagnose cytomegalovirus status with high specificity and sensitivity.

Looking up the germline V gene yields CDR1 SGHRS and CDR2 YFSETQ. V drops 8 bases and J drops 0 bases, leaving 11 bases in between. Reading from cysteine to phenylalanine, the CDR3 counts 13 amino acids. The retained sequence is limited to the CDR3, 39 bases, with the frame set at the first base. The rearrangement combines TRBV5-1 with TRBJ1-1; the D gene is possibly TRBD1, with 6 bases matching. Material for sequencing was PBMCs. The receptor comes from a woman aged 25 to 45 in good health and CMV-seronegative. The base sequence is TGCGCCAGTGCTGCAGGGGTGAACACTGAAGCTTTCTTT. Translated, it gives CASAAGVNTEAFF.